A selection of T cell receptor beta chains follows, all from one sample in a study of T-cell memory formation after mild COVID-19. TCRdb reanalysed the 5' RACE reads using MiXCR and keeps one entry per CDR3 protein. The top ten clones hold 7.5% to 10% of a sample with around 470,000 distinct CDR3 sequences, 15% to 25% of them seen once. The source material was PBMCs or a T cell subset sorted from them (not recorded which). The receptors were sampled from an adult woman who had mild COVID-19 (a few samples of this study predate the infection). Cell type and time point are not known. Both conserved end residues are part of each CDR3. A D gene is named only where the DNA matches it firmly. Clone size appears in some rows only: once, few, many, or a class for an expanded clone.

NA,NA,TRBV12-3/TRBV12-4,TRBJ1-5,TGTGCCAGCAGTTTCACGTGGGGTTCTCAGCCCCAGCATTTT,CASSFTWGSQPQHF
few,TRBD2,TRBV6-5,TRBJ2-7,TGTGCCAGCAGTTACTCGGGAGGGCGGGACGGGCAGTACTTC,CASSYSGGRDGQYF
few,TRBD2,TRBV20-1,TRBJ2-3,TGCAGTGCTAGGAGTAGCGGGAACCCGAGAGATACGCAGTATTTT,CSARSSGNPRDTQYF
many,NA,TRBV7-2,TRBJ2-7,TGTGCCAGCAGCTTAGGCCGGGACTACGAGCAGTACTTC,CASSLGRDYEQYF
once,NA,TRBV18,TRBJ2-2,TGTGCCAGCTCGCTCCAGGGGATCGGTTCCGCCGGGGAGCTGTTTTTT,CASSLQGIGSAGELFF
NA,NA,TRBV6-8,TRBJ1-1,TGTGCCAGCAGTTACTTGCTACTAATTGACCGGGGGGCGCACACTGAAGCTTTCTTT,CASSYLLLIDRGAHTEAFF
few,NA,TRBV7-9,TRBJ2-5,TGTGCCAGCAGCCACCCGATCGACGGTCAAGAGACCCAGTACTTC,CASSHPIDGQETQYF
NA,NA,TRBV6-1,TRBJ1-6,TGTACCAGCAGTTGGTCAGGCCAATCACCCCTCCACTTT,CTSSWSGQSPLHF
few,NA,TRBV7-9,TRBJ2-3,TGTGCCAGCAGCCCCGTGAGCGGAGGGTCAGATACGCAGTATTTT,CASSPVSGGSDTQYF
few,TRBD1,TRBV4-2,TRBJ1-2,TGTGCCAGCAGCCGGTCCGGGACAGTCCCTCCAACTATGGGCTACACCTTC,CASSRSGTVPPTMGYTF
many,NA,TRBV12-5,TRBJ2-1,TGTGCTAGTGGTTTGGTACCGGGGCCGCCCCATGAGCAGTTCTTC,CASGLVPGPPHEQFF
NA,TRBD1,TRBV10-3,TRBJ1-1,TGTGCCATCAGCCCGGACAGGGACACTGAAGCTTTCTTT,CAISPDRDTEAFF
NA,NA,TRBV6-5,TRBJ1-1,TGTGCCAGCAGACCGGGACCGAACACTGAAGCTTTCTTT,CASRPGPNTEAFF
few,TRBD1,TRBV28,TRBJ2-3,TGTGCCAGCAGGACCCACAGGGGGCCGACAGATACGCAGTATTTT,CASRTHRGPTDTQYF
NA,TRBD1,TRBV3-1,TRBJ2-3,TGTGCCAGCAGCCAATCCAGGGGGCCAGATACGCAGTATTTT,CASSQSRGPDTQYF
NA,NA,TRBV7-2,TRBJ2-7,TGTGCCAGCAGCATAAAAGTACCCTACGAGCAGTACTTC,CASSIKVPYEQYF
NA,TRBD1,TRBV5-5,TRBJ2-3,TGTGCCAGCAGCTTGATGTTGAGGGGGCTAAGGGATACGCAGTATTTT,CASSLMLRGLRDTQYF
NA,NA,TRBV7-3,TRBJ2-5,TGTGCCAGCAGCTTATCTTCCCTAGAGACCCAGTACTTC,CASSLSSLETQYF
once,TRBD1,TRBV29-1,TRBJ1-1,TGCAGCGTTGAACCCGACAGGGCCGTCACTGAAGCTTTCTTT,CSVEPDRAVTEAFF
few,NA,TRBV11-2,TRBJ2-7,TGTGCCAGCAGCTCCAATGAGGGGTACGAGCAGTACTTC,CASSSNEGYEQYF
NA,TRBD1,TRBV14,TRBJ2-1,TGTGCCAGCAGCCCTCAAGGGACAGGGATGGCCTACAATGAGCAGTTCTTC,CASSPQGTGMAYNEQFF
NA,NA,TRBV6-1,TRBJ1-2,TGTGCCAGCAGTGAAGCTTTCGGCGGAGAAAACTATGGCTACACCTTC,CASSEAFGGENYGYTF
few,TRBD2,TRBV7-3,TRBJ2-1,TGTGCCAGCAGCCCGGGACTAGGGCCTAATGAGCAGTTCTTC,CASSPGLGPNEQFF
few,NA,TRBV7-9,TRBJ2-1,TGTGCCAGCAGCTCCTCAGACCCGGGACAAGATCCTTACAATGAGCAGTTCTTC,CASSSSDPGQDPYNEQFF
few,NA,TRBV4-1,TRBJ2-7,TGCGCCAGCAGCCAAGACGCCGACTACGAGCAGTACTTC,CASSQDADYEQYF
few,TRBD2,TRBV5-1,TRBJ2-5,TGCGCCAGCAGCTTCCCTAGCGGGGGGGCATCCGGGACCCAGTACTTC,CASSFPSGGASGTQYF
NA,NA,TRBV12-5,TRBJ2-7,TGTGCTAGTGGTTTGGGCACGTACTACGAGCAGTACTTC,CASGLGTYYEQYF
NA,NA,TRBV6-5,TRBJ1-2,TGTGCCAGCAGTTACTCGGGGACATTGAACTATGGCTACACCTTC,CASSYSGTLNYGYTF
NA,NA,TRBV5-1,TRBJ1-1,TGCGCCAGCAGCCCGACTGGGGGGGTTTGGACTGAAGCTTTCTTT,CASSPTGGVWTEAFF
few,TRBD1,TRBV11-2,TRBJ1-2,TGTGCCAGCAGCTTCGGGACAGGGGTCCCCTATGGCTACACCTTC,CASSFGTGVPYGYTF
NA,NA,TRBV25-1,TRBJ2-7,TGTGCCAGCGAAGGGCGGGGGCCGTACGAGCAGTACTTC,CASEGRGPYEQYF
NA,NA,TRBV7-7,TRBJ2-7,TGTGCCAGCAGCTTAGAGGCCAGTTCCTACGAGCAGTACTTC,CASSLEASSYEQYF
NA,NA,TRBV6-2/TRBV6-3,TRBJ1-2,TGTGCCAGCAGCTCAAGGAGAGGGATCCTCTATGGCTACACCTTC,CASSSRRGILYGYTF
few,NA,TRBV5-1,TRBJ2-7,TGCGCCAGCAGCTTGAAAAACAACTACGAGCAGTACTTC,CASSLKNNYEQYF
NA,TRBD1,TRBV5-1,TRBJ2-4,TGCGCCAGCAGCCCAGGGACAGTTGCATCACCCATTCAGTACTTC,CASSPGTVASPIQYF
NA,NA,TRBV18,TRBJ2-1,TGTGCCAGCTCATCAAATCCGAGACAGAGGTACAATGAGCAGTTCTTC,CASSSNPRQRYNEQFF
NA,TRBD1,TRBV27,TRBJ1-2,TGTGCCAGCAGGCGCACAGGGGGGACAACCGGTGGCTACACCTTC,CASRRTGGTTGGYTF
NA,TRBD2,TRBV3-1,TRBJ2-5,TGTGCCAGCAGTCAGCGGGGGGTTTTGGAGACCCAGTACTTC,CASSQRGVLETQYF
NA,NA,TRBV14,TRBJ2-3,TGTGCCAGCAGCCAAGAATCCGACAGGTCGTCGCAGTATTTT,CASSQESDRSSQYF
NA,NA,TRBV12-3/TRBV12-4,TRBJ2-3,TGTGCCAGCAGATCCGCCGGGGGCACAGATACGCAGTATTTT,CASRSAGGTDTQYF